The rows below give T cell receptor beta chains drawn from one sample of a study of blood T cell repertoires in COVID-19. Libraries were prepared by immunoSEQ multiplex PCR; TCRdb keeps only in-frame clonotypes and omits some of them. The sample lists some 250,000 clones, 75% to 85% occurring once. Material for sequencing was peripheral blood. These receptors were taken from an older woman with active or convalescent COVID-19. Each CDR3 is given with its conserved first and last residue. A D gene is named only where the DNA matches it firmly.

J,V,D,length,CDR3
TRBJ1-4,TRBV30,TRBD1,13,CAQSGQAREKLFF
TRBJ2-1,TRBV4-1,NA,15,CASSQDWAGNNEQFF
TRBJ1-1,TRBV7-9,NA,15,CASSYANGGRAEAFF
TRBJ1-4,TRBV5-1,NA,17,CASSLDMSGLGNEKLFF
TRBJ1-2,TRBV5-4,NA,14,CASSLNDGAYGYTF
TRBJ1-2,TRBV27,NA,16,CASTSNLRGRSYGYTF
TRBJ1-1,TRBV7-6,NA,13,CASSLEQNTEAFF
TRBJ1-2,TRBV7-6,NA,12,CASSLDRLEYTF
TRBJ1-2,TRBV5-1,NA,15,CASSLVGQGSYGYTF
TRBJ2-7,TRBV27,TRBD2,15,CASSAGAGGPYEQYF
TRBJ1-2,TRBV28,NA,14,CASSLTLDSYGYTF
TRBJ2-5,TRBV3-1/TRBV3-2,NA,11,CASSQAETQYF
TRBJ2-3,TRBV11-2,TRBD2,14,CASTLAGSTDTQYF
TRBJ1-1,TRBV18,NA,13,CASNPTVAGEAFF
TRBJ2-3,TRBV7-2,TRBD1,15,CASSPGRGLTDTQYF
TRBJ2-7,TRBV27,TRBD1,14,CASKFRQGNHEQYF
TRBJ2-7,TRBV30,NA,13,CAWNGRGLYEQYF
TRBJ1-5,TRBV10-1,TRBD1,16,CASSGDRGVSNQPQHF
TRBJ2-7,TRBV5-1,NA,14,CASSPGRRDSEQYF
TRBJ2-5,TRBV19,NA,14,CASSLLGEEETQYF
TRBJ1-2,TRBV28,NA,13,CASSLSGSYGYTF
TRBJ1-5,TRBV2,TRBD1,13,CAGTGGAGQPQHF
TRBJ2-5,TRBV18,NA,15,CASSSYQGYQETQYF
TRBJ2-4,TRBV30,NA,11,CAWETRYIQYF